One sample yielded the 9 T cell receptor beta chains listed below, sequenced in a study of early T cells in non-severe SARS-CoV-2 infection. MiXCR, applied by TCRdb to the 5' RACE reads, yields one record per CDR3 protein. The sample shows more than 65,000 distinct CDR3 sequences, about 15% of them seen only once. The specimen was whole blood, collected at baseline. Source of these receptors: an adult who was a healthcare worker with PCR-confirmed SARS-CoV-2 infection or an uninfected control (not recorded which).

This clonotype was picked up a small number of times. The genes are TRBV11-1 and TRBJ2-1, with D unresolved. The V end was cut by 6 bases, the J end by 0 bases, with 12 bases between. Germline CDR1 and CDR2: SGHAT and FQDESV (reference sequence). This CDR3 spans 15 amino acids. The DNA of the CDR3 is TGTGCCAGCAGGCCCCTAGGCGGCTCCTACAATGAGCAGTTCTTC. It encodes CASRPLGGSYNEQFF.

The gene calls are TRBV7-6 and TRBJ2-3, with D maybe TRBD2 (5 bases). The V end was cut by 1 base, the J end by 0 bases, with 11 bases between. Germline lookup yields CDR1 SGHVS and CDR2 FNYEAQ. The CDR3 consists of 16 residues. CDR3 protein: CASSLDQRTSTDTQYF. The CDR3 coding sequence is TGTGCCAGCAGCTTAGATCAGCGGACTAGCACAGATACGCAGTATTTT.

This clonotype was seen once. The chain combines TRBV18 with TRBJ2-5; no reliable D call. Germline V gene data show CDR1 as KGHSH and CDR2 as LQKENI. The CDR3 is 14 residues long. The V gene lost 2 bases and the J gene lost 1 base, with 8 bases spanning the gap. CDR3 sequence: CASSPSNTQETQYF. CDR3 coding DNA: TGTGCCAGCTCACCATCTAATACCCAAGAGACCCAGTACTTC.

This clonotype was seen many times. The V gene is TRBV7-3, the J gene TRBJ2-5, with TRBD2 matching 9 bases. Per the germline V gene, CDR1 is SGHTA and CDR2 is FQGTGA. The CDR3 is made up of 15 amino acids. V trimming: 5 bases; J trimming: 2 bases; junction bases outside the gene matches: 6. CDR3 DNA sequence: TGTGCCAGCAGCCGAAGCGGGAGGCGTCAAGAGACCCAGTACTTC. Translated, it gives CASSRSGRRQETQYF.

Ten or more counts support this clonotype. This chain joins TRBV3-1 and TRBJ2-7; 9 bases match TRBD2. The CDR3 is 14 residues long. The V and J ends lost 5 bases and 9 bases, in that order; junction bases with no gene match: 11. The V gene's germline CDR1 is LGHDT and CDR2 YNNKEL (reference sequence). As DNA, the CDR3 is TGTGCCAGCAGCTTAAGGGGTAGCGGGAGCGCGCAGTACTTC. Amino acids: CASSLRGSGSAQYF.

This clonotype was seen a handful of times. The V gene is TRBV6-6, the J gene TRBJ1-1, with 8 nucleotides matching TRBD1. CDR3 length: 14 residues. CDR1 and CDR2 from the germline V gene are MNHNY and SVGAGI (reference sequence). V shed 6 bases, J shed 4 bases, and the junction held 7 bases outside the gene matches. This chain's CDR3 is CASSPDRVGTEAFF. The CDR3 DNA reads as TGTGCCAGCAGCCCGGACAGGGTAGGCACTGAAGCTTTCTTT.

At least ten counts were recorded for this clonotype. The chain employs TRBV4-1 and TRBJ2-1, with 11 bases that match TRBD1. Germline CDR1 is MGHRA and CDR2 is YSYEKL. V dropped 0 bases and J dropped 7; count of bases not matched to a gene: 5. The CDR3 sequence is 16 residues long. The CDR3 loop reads CASSQEGQGGMNEQFF. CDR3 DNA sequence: TGCGCCAGCAGCCAAGAGGGACAGGGGGGAATGAATGAGCAGTTCTTC.

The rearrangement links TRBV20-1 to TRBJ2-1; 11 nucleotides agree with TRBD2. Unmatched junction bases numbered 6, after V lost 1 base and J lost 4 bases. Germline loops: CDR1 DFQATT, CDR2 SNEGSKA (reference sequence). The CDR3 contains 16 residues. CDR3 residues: CSARAPSGRYYNEQFF. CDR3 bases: TGCAGTGCTAGAGCCCCTAGCGGGAGGTATTACAATGAGCAGTTCTTC.

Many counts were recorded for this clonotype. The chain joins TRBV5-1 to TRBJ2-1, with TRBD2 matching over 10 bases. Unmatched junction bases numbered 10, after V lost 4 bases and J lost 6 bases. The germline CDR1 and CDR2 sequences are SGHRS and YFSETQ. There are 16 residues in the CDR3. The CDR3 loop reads CASSKYSGRNLNEQFF. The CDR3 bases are TGCGCCAGCAGCAAATATAGCGGGAGGAATCTCAATGAGCAGTTCTTC.